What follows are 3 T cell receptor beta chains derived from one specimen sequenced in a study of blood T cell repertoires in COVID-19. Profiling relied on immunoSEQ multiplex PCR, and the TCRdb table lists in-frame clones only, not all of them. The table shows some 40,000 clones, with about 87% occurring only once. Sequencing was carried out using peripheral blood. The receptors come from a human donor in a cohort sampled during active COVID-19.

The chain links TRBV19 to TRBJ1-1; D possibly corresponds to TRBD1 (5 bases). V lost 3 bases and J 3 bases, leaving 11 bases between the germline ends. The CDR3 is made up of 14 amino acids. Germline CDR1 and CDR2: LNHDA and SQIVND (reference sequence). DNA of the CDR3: TGTGCCAGTAGTATCCCGGACACCTACACTGAAGCTTTCTTT. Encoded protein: CASSIPDTYTEAFF.

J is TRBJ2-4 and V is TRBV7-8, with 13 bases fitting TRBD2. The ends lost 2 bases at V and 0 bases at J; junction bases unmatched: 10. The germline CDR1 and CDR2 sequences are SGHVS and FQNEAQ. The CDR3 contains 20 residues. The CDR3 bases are TGTGCCAGCAGCTTACTGGGTGGGACTAGCGGGGCCTTAGCCAAAAACATTCAGTACTTC. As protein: CASSLLGGTSGALAKNIQYF.

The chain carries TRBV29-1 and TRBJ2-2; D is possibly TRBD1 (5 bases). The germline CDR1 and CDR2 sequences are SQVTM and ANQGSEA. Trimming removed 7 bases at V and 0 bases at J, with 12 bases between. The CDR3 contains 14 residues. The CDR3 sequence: CSGKDNANTGELFF. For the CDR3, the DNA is TGCAGCGGAAAGGACAACGCGAACACCGGGGAGCTGTTTTTT.